What follows describes a single TCR beta chain. Its antigen is unidentified. The data were taken from a study of CD8 T cells in Susac syndrome. Regarding the study as a whole: The study recognized that its TCR sequencing and HLA analysis covered a relatively small number of individuals.

The authors reverse transcribed roughly 0.5 to 1 ug RNA with random hexamers. Using its own MiXCR run on the immunoSEQ multiplex PCR reads, TCRdb lists one record per CDR3 protein. The sample consists of 150,000 to 190,000 distinct CDR3 sequences, nearly 97% of them appearing once. Sequencing of TCR beta covered CD8+ and CD4+ T cells obtained from blood. The germline CDR1 and CDR2 sequences are LGHDT and YNNKEL (reference sequence). V was clipped by 0 bases and J by 4 bases, with 10 bases between them. This CDR3 region has 15 residues. The chain joins TRBV3-1 to TRBJ2-1; no definite D call. The sequenced sample consisted of CD8+ T cells from PBMCs. The source of this sequence is a human donor with multiple sclerosis. The CDR3 is CASSQDRNAYNEQFF. CDR3 bases: TGTGCCAGCAGCCAAGATAGGAACGCTTACAATGAGCAGTTCTTC.